These 27 T cell receptor beta chains share one sample of origin, sequenced in a study of CD8 T cells in Susac syndrome. The RNA input was roughly 0.45 to 1 ug, and it was reverse transcribed with random hexamers. TCRdb independently ran MiXCR on the immunoSEQ multiplex PCR reads; one entry per CDR3 protein. Among about 100,000 distinct CDR3 sequences listed, roughly 96% were seen once. Source material: CD8+ T cells from PBMCs. These receptors were taken from a human donor with Susac syndrome.

Only a few counts were recorded for this clonotype. V usage is TRBV6-5 and J usage is TRBJ2-5; possible D gene TRBD1, 6 bases. The CDR3 has 13 amino acids. Germline CDR1 is MNHEY and CDR2 is SVGAGI. Trimming removed 4 bases from V and 5 bases from J, with 11 bases in between. The CDR3 coding sequence is TGTGCCAGCAGTTCGACAGGCGTGGAGACCCAGTACTTC. Amino acids: CASSSTGVETQYF.

The chain has TRBV2 and TRBJ2-3; TRBD2 agrees at 10 bases. Germline CDR1 is SNHLY and CDR2 is FYNNEI. The CDR3 runs to 18 residues. Germline trimming cut 3 bases from V and 5 bases from J; bases unmatched to any gene: 14. The CDR3 nucleotides are TGTGCCAGCAGTGAGGACGCAAAACTAGCGGGGAGTATAGATACGCAGTATTTT. This encodes CASSEDAKLAGSIDTQYF.

The chain combines TRBV29-1 with TRBJ1-2; 7 bases are shared with TRBD1. Germline trimming cut 8 bases from V and 4 bases from J; bases unmatched to any gene: 13. The germline V gene has CDR1 SQVTM and CDR2 ANQGSEA. The length of the CDR3 is 14 residues. CDR3 coding DNA: TGCAGCCCCCGGGACAGATTGGATCCCTATGGCTACACCTTC. Protein product: CSPRDRLDPYGYTF. Full variable domain (rest looked up from reference TRBV29-1 and TRBJ1-2): SAVISQKPSRDICQRGTSLTIQCQVDSQVTMMFWYRQQPGQSLTLIATANQGSEATYESGFVIDKFPISRPNLTFSTLTVSNMSPEDSSIYLCSPRDRLDPYGYTFGSGTRLTVV.

This chain joins TRBV24-1 and TRBJ2-6; no definite D call. The CDR3 runs to 17 residues. V dropped 3 bases and J dropped 0 bases, with 11 bases sitting between them. CDR1 and CDR2 from the germline V gene are KGHDR and SFDVKD. In DNA, the CDR3 is TGTGCCACCAGTGATCCGGACGTGAGCTCTGGGGCCAACGTCCTGACTTTC. Its translation: CATSDPDVSSGANVLTF.

The chain has TRBV24-1 and TRBJ2-5; TRBD2 aligns across 7 bases. Trimming cost V 4 bases and J 4 bases; bases outside gene matches: 11. Germline-derived CDR1 and CDR2 are KGHDR and SFDVKD. The CDR3 is made up of 16 amino acids. The CDR3 nucleotides read TGTGCCACCAGTGAGGATCAGGTGCGGGGGAGAGAGACCCAGTACTTC. Translating it yields CATSEDQVRGRETQYF.

The chain combines TRBV20-1 with TRBJ2-3, with 11 bases identical to TRBD2. V lost 1 base and J lost 2; bases outside the gene matches: 11. This CDR3 contains 18 residues. The germline gives CDR1 DFQATT, CDR2 SNEGSKA (reference sequence). This chain's CDR3 is CSARVGSGRVGITDTQYF. As DNA, the CDR3 is TGCAGTGCTAGAGTGGGTAGCGGGAGGGTCGGAATCACAGATACGCAGTATTTT.

The chain links TRBV5-1 to TRBJ2-3; 9 bases line up with TRBD2. The CDR3 runs to 15 residues. V lost 4 bases, J lost 5 bases, and 8 bases stayed unmatched. CDR1 is SGHRS, CDR2 YFSETQ, per germline. The CDR3 DNA is TGCGCCAGCAGCACCGGGACTAGCCCTGAAGATACGCAGTATTTT. Its translation: CASSTGTSPEDTQYF.

CDR3 residues: CASREGWTQYF. CDR3 bases: TGTGCCAGTAGAGAAGGGTGGACCCAGTACTTC. V and J are TRBV19 and TRBJ2-5; no reliable D call. Germline CDR1 LNHDA, CDR2 SQIVND (reference sequence). The V and J ends lost 6 bases and 7 bases respectively, with 9 bases between them. The CDR3 has 11 residues.

The chain carries TRBV27 and TRBJ2-2; D ambiguous. CDR1 and CDR2 from the germline V gene are MNHEY and SMNVEV (reference sequence). The CDR3 is made up of 12 amino acids. V dropped 2 bases and J dropped 10 bases, with 8 bases sitting between them. The DNA of the CDR3 is TGTGCCAGCAGTTTAAGAGGAGAGGAGCTGTTTTTT. It is translated as CASSLRGEELFF.

This chain joins TRBV14 and TRBJ2-5; D may be TRBD1 or TRBD2 (5 bases each). This CDR3 region has 14 residues. The germline CDR1 and CDR2 sequences are SGHDN and FVKESK. Trimming stripped 4 bases from V and 7 bases from J, with 16 bases between. The CDR3 sequence: CASSLTGLWGTQYF. CDR3 in DNA: TGTGCCAGCAGCCTTACGGGGCTTTGGGGGACCCAGTACTTC.

The chain joins TRBV7-2 to TRBJ2-7, with TRBD1 as a possible D gene (6 bases). The CDR3 is 15 residues long. The V gene's germline CDR1 is SGHTA and CDR2 FQGNSA. V was cut by 2 bases and J by 6 bases, with 17 bases left in between. The CDR3 sequence: CASSLPIETGSEQYF. The DNA of the CDR3 is TGTGCCAGCAGCTTACCGATCGAGACAGGTTCCGAGCAGTACTTC.

The V and J genes are TRBV18 and TRBJ1-6, with 7 bases fitting TRBD1. The junction had 6 bases not matched to a gene; V was cut back by 3 bases and J by 7 bases. Germline values: CDR1 KGHSH, CDR2 LQKENI. The CDR3 length is 15 residues. CDR3 DNA sequence: TGTGCCAGCTCACCTCCGGGACAGACGAATTCACCCCTCCACTTT. Its protein product is CASSPPGQTNSPLHF. Combining the CDR3 with reference TRBV18 and TRBJ1-6 gives the whole variable domain NAGVMQNPRHLVRRRGQEARLRCSPMKGHSHVYWYRQLPEEGLKFMVYLQKENIIDESGMPKERFSAEFPKEGPSILRIQQVVRGDSAAYFCASSPPGQTNSPLHFGNGTRLTVT.

This chain uses TRBV4-1 with TRBJ2-7; D gene ambiguous. This CDR3 spans 15 amino acids. With 4 bases removed from V and 3 bases from J, the gap between germline ends came to 16 bases. Germline CDR1 MGHRA, CDR2 YSYEKL. The CDR3: CASSPTSLGDYEQYF. The CDR3 region has the DNA TGCGCCAGCAGCCCGACGTCTCTTGGGGACTACGAGCAGTACTTC.

This clonotype was observed a few times. This chain connects TRBV4-1 to TRBJ1-1, with 7 bases matching TRBD1. V was clipped by 4 bases and J by 5 bases; unmatched bases: 7. The CDR3 runs to 14 residues. Looked up from germline, CDR1 is MGHRA and CDR2 is YSYEKL. For the CDR3, the DNA is TGCGCCAGCAGCCCTACAGGGGTAGGTACTGAAGCTTTCTTT. It translates to CASSPTGVGTEAFF.

The gene calls are TRBV23-1 and TRBJ2-1, with 7 bases aligning to TRBD1. TRBV23-1 is noted as an ORF with a role that remains uncertain. This CDR3 contains 14 residues. V gave up 2 bases and J gave up 2 bases; unmatched junction bases: 0. CDR3 residues: CASSQGTAYNEQFF. CDR3 nucleotide sequence: TGCGCCAGCAGTCAAGGGACAGCCTACAATGAGCAGTTCTTC.

V gene TRBV29-1 combines with J gene TRBJ2-7, with 13 positions matching TRBD2. Trimming removed 7 bases from V and 3 bases from J; junction bases left unmatched: 3. This CDR3 is built from 13 residues. Germline assignment: CDR1 SQVTM and CDR2 ANQGSEA. As DNA, the CDR3 is TGCAGCGGCCGGACTAGCGGGAGCTACGAGCAGTACTTC. Encoded protein: CSGRTSGSYEQYF.

The chain recombines TRBV25-1 with TRBJ2-3; D is uncertain. V lost 8 bases and J lost 6, with 3 bases in between. The CDR3 loop spans 9 amino acids. Germline V gene lookup returns CDR1 MGHDK and CDR2 SYGVNS. CDR3 residues: CASGDTQYF. The CDR3 DNA follows: TGTGCCAGCGGGGATACGCAGTATTTT.

The V gene is TRBV12-3 or TRBV12-4, the J gene TRBJ2-1, with D hard to call. This CDR3 spans 15 amino acids. Trimming left V 6 bases short and J 9 bases short, with 21 bases between. Here the CDR3 reads CASSRTLHRTGEQFF. The CDR3 DNA sequence: TGTGCCAGCAGCCGGACCCTACATCGTACCGGTGAGCAGTTCTTC.

The chain recombines TRBV9 with TRBJ2-2; D not resolved. The V end lost 2 bases, the J end lost 2 bases, and 10 bases lay between the germline ends. From germline, CDR1 is SGDLS and CDR2 YYNGEE. The CDR3 runs 15 residues. The CDR3 spells CASSVLGGNTGELFF. For the CDR3, the DNA is TGTGCCAGCAGCGTTTTGGGCGGCAACACCGGGGAGCTGTTTTTT.

J is TRBJ2-7 and V is TRBV20-1; D gene ambiguous. The CDR3 length is 12 residues. V lost 3 bases, J lost 2 bases, and 8 bases lay in between. Germline V gene sequence: CDR1 DFQATT, CDR2 SNEGSKA (reference sequence). In nucleotides, the CDR3 is TGCAGTGCTAGGGATACAGCCTACGAGCAGTACTTC. It specifies CSARDTAYEQYF.

The rearrangement joins TRBV5-4 to TRBJ2-5; TRBD1 matches at 7 bases. The V gene end was trimmed by 3 bases and the J gene end by 3 bases; junction bases not matched to a gene: 2. Germline CDR1 reads SGHNT; CDR2 reads YYREEE (reference sequence). The CDR3 has 13 amino acids. CDR3 residues: CASSYTGEETQYF. The CDR3 DNA reads TGTGCCAGCAGCTACACAGGGGAAGAGACCCAGTACTTC. Drawing the rest from reference TRBV5-4 and TRBJ2-5, the complete variable domain is ETGVTQSPTHLIKTRGQQVTLRCSSQSGHNTVSWYQQALGQGPQFIFQYYREEENGRGNFPPRFSGLQFPNYSSELNVNALELDDSALYLCASSYTGEETQYFGPGTRLLVL.

The rearrangement joins TRBV2 to TRBJ2-3; 8 nucleotides align to TRBD1. CDR1 SNHLY and CDR2 FYNNEI come from the germline V gene. The ends lost 8 bases at V and 2 bases at J; junction bases unmatched: 3. This CDR3 spans 13 amino acids. CDR3 in DNA: TGTGCCAGCCGGGACAGGATCACAGATACGCAGTATTTT. Translation: CASRDRITDTQYF. Based on the CDR3 plus reference TRBV2 and TRBJ2-3, the full variable domain is EPEVTQTPSHQVTQMGQEVILRCVPISNHLYFYWYRQILGQKVEFLVSFYNNEISEKSEIFDDQFSVERPDGSNFTLKIRSTKLEDSAMYFCASRDRITDTQYFGPGTRLTVL.

The chain joins TRBV20-1 to TRBJ1-4; no clear D gene. V shed 4 bases and J shed 0 bases, with 9 bases lying between them. Germline V gene sequence: CDR1 DFQATT, CDR2 SNEGSKA (reference sequence). This CDR3 has 14 residues. The DNA of the CDR3 is TGCAGTGCTAAAATCGGAGCAACTAATGAAAAACTGTTTTTT. The encoded protein is CSAKIGATNEKLFF.

This rearrangement joins TRBV18 to TRBJ1-5; D is undetermined. This CDR3 contains 13 residues. Per germline, CDR1 KGHSH and CDR2 LQKENI. Trimming shortened V by 6 bases and J by 6 bases, and 12 bases separated the two germline ends. The CDR3 DNA is TGTGCCAGCTCCGGTGGCCACGCTCAGCCCCAGCATTTT. Its translation: CASSGGHAQPQHF.

The CDR3 nucleotides read TGTGCCAGCAGTTGGGCAGGGGAAGGCGGAAAACTGTTTTTT. Its protein is CASSWAGEGGKLFF. V and J are TRBV27 and TRBJ1-4, with D perhaps TRBD1 (6 bases). The CDR3 sequence is 14 residues long. V lost 4 bases and J lost 10, with 16 bases in between. Germline CDR1 reads MNHEY; CDR2 reads SMNVEV (reference sequence).

The chain combines TRBV7-2 with TRBJ2-7, with D perhaps assigned TRBD1 or TRBD2 (5 bases each). Germline loops: CDR1 SGHTA, CDR2 FQGNSA. CDR3 length: 16 residues. V was shortened by 1 base and J by 1 base, with 14 bases between the two germline ends. The CDR3 spells CASSLGVGTGSYEQYF. The CDR3 DNA is TGTGCCAGCAGCTTAGGGGTAGGGACGGGGTCCTACGAGCAGTACTTC.

This sequence joins TRBV20-1 and TRBJ2-1; 8 bases are shared with TRBD2. Trimming took 7 bases from V and 5 from J; bases not matched to a gene: 13. This CDR3 contains 15 residues. CDR1 and CDR2 (germline): DFQATT, SNEGSKA (reference sequence). CDR3 coding DNA: TGCAGTGGTTCCGGAAGGCCGGGAGGGAACAATGAGCAGTTCTTC. It is translated as CSGSGRPGGNNEQFF.